Listed here is a single TCR beta chain. Its antigen is as yet unknown. With V trimmed by 3 bases and J by 0 bases, 5 bases remained unmatched. This CDR3 is 15 amino acids long. Per germline, CDR1 SGHTA and CDR2 FQGNSA. The entry originates in a study of T-cell reconstitution after alpha-beta-depleted transplantation in children. The study, taken as a whole, reports: At one year after transplant, newly produced T cells mostly accounted for T-cell counts and diversity.

A TCRbeta library incorporating unique molecular identifiers was prepared. TCRdb called the PCR reads again in MiXCR, with one record for every CDR3 protein. The sample has approximately 980,000 distinct CDR3 sequences, about 30% seen once. Material: PBMCs, mostly from graft donor cells, obtained 360 days after TCRalphabeta/CD19-depleted stem cell transplant. The chain recombines TRBV7-2 with TRBJ2-7; 7 bases line up with TRBD1. The clonotype comes from a boy in the first two years of life who had a stem cell transplant for SCID, so the T cells may come from the graft donor. The CDR3 DNA reads TGTGCCAGCAGCTTCGACAGGGTAAGCTCCTACGAGCAGTACTTC. Amino acid sequence: CASSFDRVSSYEQYF.